Here is one T cell receptor beta chain with its context. What it binds is not known. This entry comes from a study of cytotoxic CD8 clonotypes in ibrutinib-treated CLL. The study, taken as a whole, reports: Patients had baseline clonality above age-matched healthy donors, and this clonality moved with circulating CD8+ T-cell counts. Public clonotypes, rarely seen, contracted or held steady on treatment.

Depths of 1 in 200,000 to 1 in 1 million T cells were the sequencing target. Method: immunoSEQ multiplex PCR; TCRdb's copy keeps in-frame clones and lacks some. Seen here are roughly 200,000 clones, 75% to 85% observed once, and the top ten hold 10% to 12%. The source of this sequence is a human donor with chronic lymphocytic leukemia. The source was PBMCs, collected after 12 months of ibrutinib treatment.

CDR3 bases: TGCGCCAGCAGCCAAGTAAACGCAGGCCCCACTGAAGCTTTCTTT. Translation: CASSQVNAGPTEAFF. J is TRBJ1-1 and V is TRBV4-1; no definite D call. The CDR3 sequence is 15 residues long. In germline, CDR1 is MGHRA, CDR2 YSYEKL. V dropped 1 base and J dropped 4 bases, with 13 bases sitting between them.